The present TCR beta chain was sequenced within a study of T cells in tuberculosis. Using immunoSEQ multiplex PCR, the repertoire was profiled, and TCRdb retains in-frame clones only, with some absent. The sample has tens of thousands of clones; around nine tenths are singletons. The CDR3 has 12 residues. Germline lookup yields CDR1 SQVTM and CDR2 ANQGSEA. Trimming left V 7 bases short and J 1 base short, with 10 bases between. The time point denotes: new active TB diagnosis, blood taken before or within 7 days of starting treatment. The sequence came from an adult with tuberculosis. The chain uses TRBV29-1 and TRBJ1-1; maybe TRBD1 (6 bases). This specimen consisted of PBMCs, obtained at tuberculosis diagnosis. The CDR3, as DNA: TGCAGCGCTGGACAGCGGAACACTGAAGCTTTCTTT. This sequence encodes CSAGQRNTEAFF.